This T cell receptor (beta chain) derives from a study of blood T cell repertoires in COVID-19. On the study more broadly: COVID-19 samples collected from the United States, Italy and Spain covered acute and convalescent phases. T cells, B-cell-depleted T cells, or PBMCs supplied cDNA or gDNA.

In the original analysis: Nucleated cell counts were estimated from reference gene primer amplification. Sequencing was performed with immunoSEQ multiplex PCR; in TCRdb, only in-frame clones are kept and a portion is missing. Clone size and V and J calls were adopted from that table, with D and trimming inferred from the DNA. This table has some 110,000 clones, 65% to 85% appearing once. This CDR3 is 18 amino acids long. CDR1 LNHDA and CDR2 SQIVND come from the germline V gene (reference sequence). V lost 0 bases and J 3 bases, leaving 17 bases between the germline ends. This receptor was taken from a woman between 65 and 79 years old with acute or convalescent COVID-19. The chain combines TRBV19 with TRBJ2-2; D is unresolved. Sample: peripheral blood. The CDR3: CASSIDQFKSPHTGELFF. DNA of the CDR3: TGTGCCAGTAGTATAGATCAGTTTAAATCGCCACACACCGGGGAGCTGTTTTTT.